This T cell receptor (beta chain) was identified during a study of T cell responses to AZD1222 COVID-19 vaccine. Findings and limits, study-wide: Spike-specific TCRs gained breadth and depth after people received two AZD1222 doses.

This table comes from immunoSEQ multiplex PCR, and its TCRdb copy is limited to in-frame clones, with some not included. The sample lists under 150,000 clones, roughly nine tenths occurring once. As regards this clone: What it binds is not known.

The origin of this receptor is an adult who received the AZD1222 COVID-19 vaccine. The source material was peripheral blood, sampled 28 days after the second AZD1222 dose.

DNA of the CDR3: TGCGCCAGCAGCTTGCGGGGTAATAATGAAGCTTTCTTT. It codes for CASSLRGNNEAFF. The rearrangement joins TRBV5-1 to TRBJ1-1, with no clear D. Trimming removed 1 base from V and 7 bases from J, with 11 bases in between. Germline V gene lookup returns CDR1 SGHRS and CDR2 YFSETQ. This CDR3 spans 13 amino acids.